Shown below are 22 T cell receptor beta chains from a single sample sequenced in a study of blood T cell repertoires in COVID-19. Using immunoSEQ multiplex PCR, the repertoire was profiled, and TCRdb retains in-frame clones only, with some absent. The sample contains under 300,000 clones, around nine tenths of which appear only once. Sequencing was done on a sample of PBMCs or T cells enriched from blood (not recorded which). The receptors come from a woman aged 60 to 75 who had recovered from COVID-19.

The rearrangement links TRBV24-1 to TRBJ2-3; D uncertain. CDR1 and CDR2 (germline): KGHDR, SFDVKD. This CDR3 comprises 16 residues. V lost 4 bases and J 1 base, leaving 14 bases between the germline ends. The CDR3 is CATSDPGPLRTDTQYF. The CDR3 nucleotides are TGTGCCACCAGTGACCCAGGCCCCCTCCGCACAGATACGCAGTATTTT.

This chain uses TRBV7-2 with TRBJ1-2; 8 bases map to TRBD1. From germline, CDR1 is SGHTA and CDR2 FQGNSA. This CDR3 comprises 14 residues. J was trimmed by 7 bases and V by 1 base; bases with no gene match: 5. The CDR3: CASSLDGRGLGYTF. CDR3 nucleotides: TGTGCCAGCAGCTTAGATGGCAGGGGGCTTGGCTACACCTTC.

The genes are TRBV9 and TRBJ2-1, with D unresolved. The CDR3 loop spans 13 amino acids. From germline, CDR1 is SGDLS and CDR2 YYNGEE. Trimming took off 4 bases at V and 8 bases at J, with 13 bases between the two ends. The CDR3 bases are TGTGCCAGCAGCCCGTTCCCTGCGGATGAGCAGTTCTTC. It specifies CASSPFPADEQFF.

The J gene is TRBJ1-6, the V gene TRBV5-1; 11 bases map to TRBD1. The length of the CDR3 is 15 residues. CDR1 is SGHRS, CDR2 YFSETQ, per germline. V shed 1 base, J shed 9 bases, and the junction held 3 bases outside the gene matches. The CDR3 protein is CASSLTGTGGSPLHF. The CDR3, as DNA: TGCGCCAGCAGCTTGACCGGGACAGGGGGTTCACCCCTCCACTTT.

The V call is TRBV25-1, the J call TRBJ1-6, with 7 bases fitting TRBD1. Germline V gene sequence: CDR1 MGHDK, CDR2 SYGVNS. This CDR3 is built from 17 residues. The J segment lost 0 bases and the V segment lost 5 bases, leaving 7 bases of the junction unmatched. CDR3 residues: CASSSFRGDSYNSPLHF. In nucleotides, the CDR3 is TGTGCCAGCAGTTCCTTCAGGGGGGACTCCTATAATTCACCCCTCCACTTT.

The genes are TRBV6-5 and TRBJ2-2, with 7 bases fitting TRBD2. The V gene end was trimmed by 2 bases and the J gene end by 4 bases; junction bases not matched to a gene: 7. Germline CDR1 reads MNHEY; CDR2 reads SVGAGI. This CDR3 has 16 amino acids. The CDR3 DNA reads TGTGCCAGCAGTTACGGACGGGGGGACCTCACCGGGGAGCTGTTTTTT. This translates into CASSYGRGDLTGELFF.

The CDR3 sequence is CAISEGNSYGYTF. The CDR3, as DNA: TGTGCCATCAGTGAGGGAAACAGCTATGGCTACACCTTC. This chain joins TRBV10-3 and TRBJ1-2, with D uncertain. From germline, CDR1 is ENHRY and CDR2 SYGVKD. The CDR3 loop spans 13 amino acids. V dropped 2 bases and J dropped 4 bases, with 8 bases sitting between them.

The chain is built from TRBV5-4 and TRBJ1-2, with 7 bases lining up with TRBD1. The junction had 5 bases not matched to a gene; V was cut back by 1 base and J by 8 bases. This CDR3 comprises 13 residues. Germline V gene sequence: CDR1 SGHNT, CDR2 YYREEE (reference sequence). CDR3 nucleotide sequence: TGTGCCAGCAGCTTGTCGGACAGGTCGGGCTACACCTTC. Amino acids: CASSLSDRSGYTF.

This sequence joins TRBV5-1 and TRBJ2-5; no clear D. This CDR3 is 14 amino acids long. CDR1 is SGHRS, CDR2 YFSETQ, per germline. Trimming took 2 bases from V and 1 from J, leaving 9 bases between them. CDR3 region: CASSLQPSQETQYF. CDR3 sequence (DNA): TGCGCCAGCAGCTTACAGCCATCCCAAGAGACCCAGTACTTC.

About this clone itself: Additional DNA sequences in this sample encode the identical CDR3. Here the CDR3 DNA reads TGTGCCATCAGTGCAACCGGGAACACTGAAGCTTTCTTT. Its translation is CAISATGNTEAFF. The rearrangement uses TRBV10-3 and TRBJ1-1; D is unresolved. Germline CDR1 is ENHRY and CDR2 is SYGVKD. The CDR3 extends over 13 amino acids. The V gene lost 4 bases and the J gene lost 1 base, with 7 bases spanning the gap.

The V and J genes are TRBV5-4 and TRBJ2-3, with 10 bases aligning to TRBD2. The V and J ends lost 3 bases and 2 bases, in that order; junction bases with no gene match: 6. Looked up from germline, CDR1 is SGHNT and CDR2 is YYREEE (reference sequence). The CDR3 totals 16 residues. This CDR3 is CASSSRTSGYTDTQYF. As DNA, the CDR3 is TGTGCCAGCAGCTCCCGGACTAGCGGATACACAGATACGCAGTATTTT.

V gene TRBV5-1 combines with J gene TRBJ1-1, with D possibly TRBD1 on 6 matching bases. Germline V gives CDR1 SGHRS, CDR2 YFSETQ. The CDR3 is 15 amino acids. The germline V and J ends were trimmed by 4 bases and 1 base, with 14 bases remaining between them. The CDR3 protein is CASSPTGQSNTEAFF. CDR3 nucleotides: TGCGCCAGCAGCCCAACCGGACAGTCGAACACTGAAGCTTTCTTT.

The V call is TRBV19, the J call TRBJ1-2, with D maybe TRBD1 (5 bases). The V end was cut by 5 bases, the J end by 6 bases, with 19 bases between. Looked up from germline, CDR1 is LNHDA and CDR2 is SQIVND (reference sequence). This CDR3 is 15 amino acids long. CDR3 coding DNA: TGTGCCAGTAGTCCCTCTCCAGGGTACGCCCATGGCTACACCTTC. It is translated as CASSPSPGYAHGYTF.

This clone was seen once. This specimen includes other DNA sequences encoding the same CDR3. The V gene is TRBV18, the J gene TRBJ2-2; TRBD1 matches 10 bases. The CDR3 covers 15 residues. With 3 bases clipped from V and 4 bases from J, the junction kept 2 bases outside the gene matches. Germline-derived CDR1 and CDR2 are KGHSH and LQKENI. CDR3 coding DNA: TGTGCCAGCTCACCCCGGGACAGGGGCACCGGGGAGCTGTTTTTT. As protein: CASSPRDRGTGELFF.

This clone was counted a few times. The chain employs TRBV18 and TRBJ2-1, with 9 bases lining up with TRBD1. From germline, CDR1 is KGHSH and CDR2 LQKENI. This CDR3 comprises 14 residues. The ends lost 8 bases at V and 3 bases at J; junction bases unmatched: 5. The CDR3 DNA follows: TGTGCCAGCACCCGGGACAGGGACTACAATGAGCAGTTCTTC. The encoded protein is CASTRDRDYNEQFF.

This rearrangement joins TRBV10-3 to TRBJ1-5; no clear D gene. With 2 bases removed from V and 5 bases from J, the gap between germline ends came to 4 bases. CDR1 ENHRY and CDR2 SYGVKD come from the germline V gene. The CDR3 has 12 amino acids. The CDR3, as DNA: TGTGCCATCAGTGAGGTAGATCAGCCCCAGCATTTT. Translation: CAISEVDQPQHF.

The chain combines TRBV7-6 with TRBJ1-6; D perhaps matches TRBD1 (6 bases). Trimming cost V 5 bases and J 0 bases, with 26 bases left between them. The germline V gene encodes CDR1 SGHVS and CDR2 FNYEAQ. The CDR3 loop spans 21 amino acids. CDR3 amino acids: CASSAAPRPTGISSYNSPLHF. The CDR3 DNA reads TGTGCCAGCAGCGCAGCCCCCCGCCCCACAGGGATCAGCTCCTATAATTCACCCCTCCACTTT. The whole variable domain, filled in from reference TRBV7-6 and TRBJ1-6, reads GAGVSQSPRYKVTKRGQDVALRCDPISGHVSLYWYRQALGQGPEFLTYFNYEAQQDKSGLPNDRFSAERPEGSISTLTIQRTEQRDSAMYRCASSAAPRPTGISSYNSPLHFGNGTRLTVT.

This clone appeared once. The CDR3 loop reads CASSRTHRLKNSYEQYF. In DNA form, the CDR3 reads TGTGCCAGTAGCCGCACCCACAGGCTCAAAAACTCCTACGAGCAGTACTTC. This chain joins TRBV19 and TRBJ2-7; D may be TRBD1 (5 bases). V shed 6 bases and J shed 0 bases, with 21 bases lying between them. The germline CDR1 and CDR2 sequences are LNHDA and SQIVND (reference sequence). The CDR3 has 17 amino acids.

CDR3 DNA: TGTGCCAGCAGTTCCCCGGGACAGGGTACTTCACCCCTCCACTTT. Translated: CASSSPGQGTSPLHF. This chain links TRBV28 with TRBJ1-6, with TRBD1 matching over 9 bases. The V and J ends lost 4 bases and 9 bases, in that order; junction bases with no gene match: 7. This CDR3 spans 15 amino acids. Germline CDR1 reads MDHEN; CDR2 reads SYDVKM.

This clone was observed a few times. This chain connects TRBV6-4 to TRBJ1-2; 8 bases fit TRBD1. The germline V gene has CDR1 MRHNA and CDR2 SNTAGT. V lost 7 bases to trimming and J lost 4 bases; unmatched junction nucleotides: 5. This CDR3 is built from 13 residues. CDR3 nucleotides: TGTGCCAGCAACTTCCAGGGGGCCTATGGCTACACCTTC. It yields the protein CASNFQGAYGYTF.

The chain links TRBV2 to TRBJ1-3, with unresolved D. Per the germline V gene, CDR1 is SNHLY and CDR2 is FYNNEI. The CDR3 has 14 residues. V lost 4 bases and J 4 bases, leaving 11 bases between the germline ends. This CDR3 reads CASSGSPSGNTIYF. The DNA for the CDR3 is TGTGCCAGCAGTGGTAGCCCTTCCGGAAACACCATATATTTT.

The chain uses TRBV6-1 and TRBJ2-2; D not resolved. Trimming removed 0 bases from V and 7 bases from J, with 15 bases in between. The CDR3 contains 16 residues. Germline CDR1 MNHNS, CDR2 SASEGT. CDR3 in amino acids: CASSEARTPNGGELFF. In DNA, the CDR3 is TGTGCCAGCAGTGAAGCGAGAACTCCCAACGGCGGGGAGCTGTTTTTT.